This T cell receptor (beta chain) is from a study of T cells after yellow fever vaccination. Study at large: The fractions with low cell numbers were processed using SMART-Seq v4 Ultra Low Input.

A single record per CDR3 protein comes from TCRdb applying MiXCR to the 5' RACE reads. Among about 360,000 distinct CDR3 sequences, approximately 5.7% were seen once, and the ten largest hold over 14%. General study results and limits: Subsequent to the booster, the majority of primary-vaccination clones reappeared (96% CD4, about 90% CD8). Though it reached lower strength, the secondary response hit its peak faster, day 5 versus 15.

This clonotype was seen ten or more times. The antigen remains undetermined. This clonotype was sampled from a man aged 25 to 45 who received the YFV17D yellow fever vaccine. The sequenced sample was PBMCs, obtained 5 days after the yellow fever booster vaccination.

CDR3 sequence (DNA): TGTGCCAGCAGCTTGGTACAGGGGCCAGAGACCCAGTACTTC. Its translation is CASSLVQGPETQYF. The chain couples TRBV5-5 to TRBJ2-5; 7 bases are shared with TRBD1. Germline CDR1 and CDR2: SGHKS and YYEKEE (reference sequence). The CDR3 spans 14 residues. V shed 0 bases and J 4 bases; nucleotides not matched to a gene: 3. Combining the CDR3 with reference TRBV5-5 and TRBJ2-5 gives the whole variable domain DAGVTQSPTHLIKTRGQQVTLRCSPISGHKSVSWYQQVLGQGPQFIFQYYEKEERGRGNFPDRFSARQFPNYSSELNVNALLLGDSALYLCASSLVQGPETQYFGPGTRLLVL.